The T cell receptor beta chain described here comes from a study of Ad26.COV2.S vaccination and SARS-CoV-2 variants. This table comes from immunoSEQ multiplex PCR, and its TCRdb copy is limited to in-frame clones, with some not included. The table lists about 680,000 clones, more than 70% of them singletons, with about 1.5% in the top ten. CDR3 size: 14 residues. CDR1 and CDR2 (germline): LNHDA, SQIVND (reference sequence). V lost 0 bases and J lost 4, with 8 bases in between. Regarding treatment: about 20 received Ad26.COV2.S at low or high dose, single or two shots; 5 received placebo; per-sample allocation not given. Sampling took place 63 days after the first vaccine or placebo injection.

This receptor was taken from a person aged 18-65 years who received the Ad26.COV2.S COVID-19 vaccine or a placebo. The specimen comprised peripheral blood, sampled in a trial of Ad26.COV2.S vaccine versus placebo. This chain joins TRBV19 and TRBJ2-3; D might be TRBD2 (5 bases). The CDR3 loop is CASSIDPRADTQYF. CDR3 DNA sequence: TGTGCCAGTAGTATAGATCCGCGGGCAGATACGCAGTATTTT.